This T cell receptor (beta chain) stems from a study of spatial heterogeneity in lung cancer. Study information: Sequence detection consistently recorded a greater number of beta-chain than alpha-chain sequences. There was a strong correlation between the counts of TCR transcripts measured in tumor regions and a T cell transcriptional module score that was calculated from matched bulk RNA-seq. Findings and limits, study-wide: One measure, the expanded intratumoral alpha and beta TCR count, tracked tumor mutation counts.

TCR cDNA molecules each carried a unique molecular identifier. TCRdb recomputed calls from the 5' RACE reads with MiXCR, one row per CDR3 protein. The sample records about 2,800 distinct CDR3 sequences, more than 10% being singletons. Specified time point: sample taken at primary tumor resection. Unsorted whole RNA of tumor, nontumor lung or frozen PBMC was sequenced. By proportion, this clonotype is medium-sized. Its antigen is currently unknown. This beta chain is an off-target read within a library intended for alpha chains, so its frequency means little. Germline-derived CDR1 and CDR2 are MNHEY and SVGAGI. The CDR3 totals 14 residues. V lost 6 bases to trimming and J lost 6 bases, with 12 bases between them.

The source is a male donor with early-stage non-small cell lung cancer. The chain employs TRBV6-5 and TRBJ1-6; weak D call: TRBD1 (5 bases). Here the sequenced sample was lung tumor tissue, taken at surgery. This chain's CDR3 is CASSPGRLNSPLHF. In nucleotides, the CDR3 is TGTGCCAGCAGCCCGGGACGGCTTAATTCACCCCTCCACTTT.